The present T cell receptor beta chain was sequenced within a study of T cells in localized non-small cell lung cancer. Only in-frame clones appear in the TCRdb table, and some are missing; sequencing was by immunoSEQ multiplex PCR. Among about 9,600 clones listed, less than 55% were seen once. In this sample, this clone turned up a few times. The V gene lost 5 bases and the J gene lost 9 bases, with 17 bases spanning the gap. The CDR3 is 15 residues long. Looked up from germline, CDR1 is SNHLY and CDR2 is FYNNEI. This sample comprised lymph node tissue, obtained before any cancer treatment. The receptor was derived from a woman aged 40-70 years with stage I lung adenocarcinoma. V gene TRBV2 combines with J gene TRBJ1-6; D gene ambiguous. The CDR3: CASSWTGPPGSPLHF. CDR3 bases: TGTGCCAGCAGTTGGACCGGTCCCCCGGGTTCACCCCTCCACTTT.